The 17 T cell receptor beta chains in this list originate from one sample, sequenced in a study of shared clonotypes between healthy human individuals. Sequenced by immunoSEQ multiplex PCR; TCRdb stores in-frame clones only, minus some. The data contain almost 750,000 clones, just under 75% of them singletons. Sequencing was carried out using memory CD4+ T cells sorted from blood. Subset reported: CD45RA-negative fraction. The receptors originated from a woman in her thirties in good health.

The chain carries TRBV28 and TRBJ1-5; D is undetermined. Germline CDR1 reads MDHEN; CDR2 reads SYDVKM. Trimming took 8 bases from V and 2 from J, leaving 19 bases between them. The CDR3 consists of 16 residues. Written as DNA, the CDR3 is TGTGCCAGCGTCCCTACGGCGGGATTAGGCAATCAGCCCCAGCATTTT. Translation: CASVPTAGLGNQPQHF.

The chain is built from TRBV27 and TRBJ2-7; 9 bases match TRBD2. The CDR3 spans 14 residues. Germline V gives CDR1 MNHEY, CDR2 SMNVEV (reference sequence). V gave up 7 bases and J gave up 0 bases; unmatched junction bases: 4. The CDR3 region is CASTPSGNSYEQYF. In DNA, the CDR3 is TGTGCCAGCACCCCTAGCGGGAACTCCTACGAGCAGTACTTC.

This clone occurred many times. This sequence joins TRBV14 and TRBJ2-1; 7 bases match TRBD1. CDR1 is SGHDN and CDR2 is FVKESK in the germline V gene. The CDR3 covers 17 residues. V lost 4 bases and J lost 8; bases outside the gene matches: 17. The CDR3 coding sequence is TGTGCCAGCAGCCGCATACTTGGGACAGTTAAAGGAGATGAGCAGTTCTTC. Encoded protein: CASSRILGTVKGDEQFF.

The chain employs TRBV7-9 and TRBJ1-5; maybe TRBD1 (5 bases). Germline V gene sequence: CDR1 SEHNR, CDR2 FQNEAQ (reference sequence). V lost 8 bases, J lost 7 bases, and 12 bases lay in between. CDR3 length: 12 residues. The CDR3 protein is CASQQEYQPQHF. The CDR3 nucleotides are TGTGCCAGCCAACAGGAATACCAGCCCCAGCATTTT.

Points on this clone: It is likely a read error: a sequence one base away is far more abundant. Because the CDR3 is missing its conserved closing phenylalanine or tryptophan, this is likely a read error. CDR3 residues: CASSSRRGMGTYEQYS. The CDR3 DNA sequence: TGCGCCAGCAGCTCGAGGCGCGGGATGGGAACCTACGAGCAGTACTCC. The chain recombines TRBV5-1 with TRBJ2-7; TRBD2 might be the D (6 bases). The germline V gene has CDR1 SGHRS and CDR2 YFSETQ. The CDR3 totals 16 residues. V was cut by 3 bases and J by 2 bases, with 18 bases left in between.

V gene TRBV7-2 combines with J gene TRBJ2-5, with 7 bases that match TRBD1. Losses at the gene ends were 4 bases for V and 5 bases for J; bases not matched to a gene: 4. CDR1 and CDR2 from the germline V gene are SGHTA and FQGNSA. The CDR3 has 13 amino acids. CDR3 coding DNA: TGTGCCAGCAGCTCCCAAGGGGGCGAGACCCAGTACTTC. Translating it yields CASSSQGGETQYF. Filled out from reference TRBV7-2 and TRBJ2-5, the complete variable domain reads GAGVSQSPSNKVTEKGKDVELRCDPISGHTALYWYRQSLGQGLEFLIYFQGNSAPDKSGLPSDRFSAERTGGSVSTLTIQRTQQEDSAVYLCASSSQGGETQYFGPGTRLLVL.

This clone was seen a handful of times. The CDR3 DNA reads TGTGCCACCAGCAGCGGGGTTGATACTGAAGCTTTCTTT. Translating gives CATSSGVDTEAFF. The chain joins TRBV15 to TRBJ1-1; D unresolved. The germline V gene has CDR1 LNHNV and CDR2 YYDKDF (reference sequence). Trimming cost V 3 bases and J 5 bases, with 10 bases left between them. The CDR3 is made up of 13 amino acids. Full variable domain (rest looked up from reference TRBV15 and TRBJ1-1): DAMVIQNPRYQVTQFGKPVTLSCSQTLNHNVMYWYQQKSSQAPKLLFHYYDKDFNNEADTPDNFQSRRPNTSFCFLDIRSPGLGDTAMYLCATSSGVDTEAFFGQGTRLTVV.

Of note for this clone: This may come from a read error, since a much larger clone is one base off. The chain uses TRBV7-9 and TRBJ1-5; D is unresolved. Trimming stripped 1 base from V and 5 bases from J, with 6 bases between. Germline loops: CDR1 SEHNR, CDR2 FQNEAQ (reference sequence). The CDR3 totals 13 residues. The CDR3 region has the DNA TGTGCCAGCAGCTTAGAAGGGTATCAGCCCCAGCATTTT. Translating gives CASSLEGYQPQHF. Looking up the rest from reference TRBV7-9 and TRBJ1-5 gives the full variable domain: DTGVSQNPRHKITKRGQNVTFRCDPISEHNRLYWYRQTLGQGPEFLTYFQNEAQLEKSRLLSDRFSAERPKGSFSTLEIQRTEQGDSAMYLCASSLEGYQPQHFGDGTRLSIL.

The chain carries TRBV18 and TRBJ2-7; a weak D match, TRBD2 (6 bases). Between the trimmed V and J ends, which lost 2 bases and 0 bases, there was a span of 14 bases. Germline V CDR1 and CDR2: KGHSH, LQKENI. The CDR3 covers 16 residues. CDR3: CASSPSGVFSSYEQYF. CDR3 bases: TGTGCCAGCTCACCATCGGGGGTTTTCTCCTCCTACGAGCAGTACTTC.

The chain recombines TRBV30 with TRBJ2-7; D remains unclear. The CDR3 totals 13 residues. The V gene lost 4 bases and the J gene lost 7 bases, with 17 bases spanning the gap. CDR1 is GTSNPN, CDR2 SVGIG, per germline (reference sequence). CDR3 sequence: CAWTIQASREQYF. Here the CDR3 DNA reads TGTGCCTGGACTATCCAGGCTTCGAGGGAGCAGTACTTC.

There are a few counts of this clone. The chain uses TRBV29-1 and TRBJ2-5; TRBD1 matches 8 bases. Germline CDR1 is SQVTM and CDR2 is ANQGSEA. The J segment lost 7 bases and the V segment lost 4 bases, leaving 8 bases of the junction unmatched. This CDR3 is 13 amino acids long. The CDR3 DNA sequence: TGCAGCGTTGTAGTACAGGGGGAAACGACCCAGTACTTC. This translates into CSVVVQGETTQYF. The full variable domain, with the rest looked up from reference TRBV29-1 and TRBJ2-5, is SAVISQKPSRDICQRGTSLTIQCQVDSQVTMMFWYRQQPGQSLTLIATANQGSEATYESGFVIDKFPISRPNLTFSTLTVSNMSPEDSSIYLCSVVVQGETTQYFGPGTRLLVL.

J is TRBJ1-2 and V is TRBV19, with D unclear. Trimming took 7 bases from V and 2 from J, leaving 14 bases between them. This CDR3 has 14 residues. Germline CDR1 reads LNHDA; CDR2 reads SQIVND (reference sequence). CDR3 residues: CASNIPGENYGYTF. In nucleotides, the CDR3 is TGTGCCAGTAACATACCGGGAGAGAACTATGGCTACACCTTC.

The chain couples TRBV5-1 to TRBJ2-1, with 8 bases identical to TRBD2. The CDR3 covers 17 residues. The V segment lost 2 bases and the J segment 3 bases; nucleotides outside the gene matches: 10. The germline V gene encodes CDR1 SGHRS and CDR2 YFSETQ. CDR3 residues: CASSLSAGAFVYNEQFF. The CDR3 nucleotides are TGCGCCAGCAGCTTATCAGCGGGAGCTTTTGTCTACAATGAGCAGTTCTTC.

The chain uses TRBV28 and TRBJ2-6; no reliable D call. Germline loops: CDR1 MDHEN, CDR2 SYDVKM. With 4 bases removed from V and 5 bases from J, the gap between germline ends came to 21 bases. The CDR3 loop spans 18 amino acids. The DNA of the CDR3 is TGTGCCAGCAGTTACTGTATCCTGACACAAAGTCGGGCCAACGTCCTGACTTTC. Protein: CASSYCILTQSRANVLTF.

This clone was counted a single time. This chain's CDR3 is CASSVLAGNTRYNEQFF. The CDR3 DNA reads as TGTGCCAGCAGCGTTCTAGCGGGGAACACAAGGTACAATGAGCAGTTCTTC. The chain recombines TRBV9 with TRBJ2-1, with 9 bases matching TRBD2. The V gene's germline CDR1 is SGDLS and CDR2 YYNGEE. The CDR3 spans 17 residues. V dropped 2 bases and J dropped 4; count of bases not matched to a gene: 10.

This chain links TRBV6-6 with TRBJ2-1; 7 bases agree with TRBD1. The germline gives CDR1 MNHNY, CDR2 SVGAGI (reference sequence). Trimming took 6 bases from V and 0 from J; bases not matched to a gene: 5. The CDR3 totals 15 residues. The CDR3 loop reads CASRTRGSSYNEQFF. The CDR3 DNA reads TGTGCCAGCAGGACCAGGGGGAGCTCCTACAATGAGCAGTTCTTC.

The J gene is TRBJ2-2, the V gene TRBV7-2; the D gene is possibly TRBD1 (7 bases). The CDR3 has 14 residues. The V and J ends lost 6 bases and 6 bases respectively, with 14 bases between them. The germline V gene has CDR1 SGHTA and CDR2 FQGNSA. The CDR3 DNA sequence: TGTGCCAGCAGGTTGCAGGGGGGATCCGGGGAGCTGTTTTTT. It encodes CASRLQGGSGELFF.